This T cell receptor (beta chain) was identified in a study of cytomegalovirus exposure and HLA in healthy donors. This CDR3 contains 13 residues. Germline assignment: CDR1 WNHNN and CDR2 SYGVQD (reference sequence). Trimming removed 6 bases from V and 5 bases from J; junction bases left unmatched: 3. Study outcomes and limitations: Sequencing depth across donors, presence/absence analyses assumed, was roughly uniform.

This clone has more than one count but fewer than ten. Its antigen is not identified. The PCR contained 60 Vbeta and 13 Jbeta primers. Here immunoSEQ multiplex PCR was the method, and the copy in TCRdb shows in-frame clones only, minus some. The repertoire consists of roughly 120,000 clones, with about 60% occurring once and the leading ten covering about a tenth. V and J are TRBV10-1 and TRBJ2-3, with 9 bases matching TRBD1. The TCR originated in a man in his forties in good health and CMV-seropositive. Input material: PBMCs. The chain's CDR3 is CASSRQGGDTQYF. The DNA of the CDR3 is TGCGCCAGCAGCAGACAGGGGGGAGATACGCAGTATTTT.